The clone carrying this TCR beta chain has only a few counts. Its antigen is not known. The data derive from a study of glioma-infiltrating T cells. Findings and caveats of the study: Above-expected tissue-blood divergence occurred in all gliomas, most in low-grade ones. Only very few CDR3 sequences appeared in both tissue and blood.

Amplification of TCR alpha and beta CDR3 regions from RNA used iRepertoire nested multiplex PCR. Input was roughly 100-450 ng of tissue mRNA or PBMC total RNA. Using its own MiXCR run on the multiplex PCR reads, TCRdb lists one record per CDR3 protein. The sample includes 170,000 or so distinct CDR3 sequences, roughly two fifths seen only once; the top ten take 5% to 5.5%. Trimming removed 3 bases at V and 5 bases at J, with 13 bases between. This CDR3 has 14 residues. V usage is TRBV12-3 or TRBV12-4 and J usage is TRBJ1-1, with D unresolved. Sequencing used glioma tissue, nonneoplastic brain tissue, or PBMCs (not recorded which). This TCR was recovered from a human donor with low-grade glioma or glioblastoma, undergoing nonglioma brain surgery, or in good health (not recorded which). DNA of the CDR3: TGTGCCAGCAGTTTGCACCGCTTTGGGACTGAAGCTTTCTTT. It encodes CASSLHRFGTEAFF.